The text below deals with one TCR beta chain. This record belongs to a study of blood T cell repertoires in COVID-19. This table comes from immunoSEQ multiplex PCR, and its TCRdb copy is limited to in-frame clones, with some not included. The table has 150,000 to 200,000 clones, roughly 85% seen once. The specimen sequenced was peripheral blood. This clonotype was sampled from a man in his 60s with acute or convalescent COVID-19.

CDR3 in amino acids: CATSRDPRQIGQPQHF. The CDR3 DNA reads as TGTGCCACCAGCAGAGATCCGAGACAGATAGGTCAGCCCCAGCATTTT. V gene TRBV15 combines with J gene TRBJ1-5; D perhaps matches TRBD1 (5 bases). This CDR3 is built from 16 residues. The V gene's germline CDR1 is LNHNV and CDR2 YYDKDF (reference sequence). The V and J ends lost 0 bases and 6 bases respectively, with 15 bases between them.